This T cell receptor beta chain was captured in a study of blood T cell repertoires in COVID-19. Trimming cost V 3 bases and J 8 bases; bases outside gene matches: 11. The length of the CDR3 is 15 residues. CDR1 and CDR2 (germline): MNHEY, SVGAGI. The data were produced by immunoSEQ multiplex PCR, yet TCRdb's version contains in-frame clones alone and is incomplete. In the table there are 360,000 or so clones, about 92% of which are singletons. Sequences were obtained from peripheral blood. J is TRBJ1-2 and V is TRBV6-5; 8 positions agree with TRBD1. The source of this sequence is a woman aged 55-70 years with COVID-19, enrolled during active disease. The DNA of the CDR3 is TGTGCCAGCAGTTATTCAGGACAGGGTTCGAAGGGCTACACCTTC. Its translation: CASSYSGQGSKGYTF.